The 19 T cell receptor beta chains below come from one sample, sequenced in a study of T-cell memory formation after mild COVID-19. TCRdb processed the 5' RACE reads anew with MiXCR; each CDR3 protein has one entry. Here the sample spans about 190,000 distinct CDR3 sequences, 15% to 20% being singletons. Input material: PBMCs or a T cell subset sorted from them (not recorded which). The receptor set was obtained from an adult woman who had mild COVID-19 (a few samples of this study predate the infection). Cell type and time point are not known.

This clonotype was picked up a small number of times. The chain links TRBV5-4 to TRBJ1-4, with no clear D. CDR1 and CDR2 from the germline V gene are SGHNT and YYREEE (reference sequence). V lost 0 bases and J lost 7, with 13 bases in between. The CDR3 runs to 15 residues. In nucleotides, the CDR3 is TGTGCCAGCAGCTTGGCCAAAGGTTCGGGTGAAAAACTGTTTTTT. Protein sequence: CASSLAKGSGEKLFF.

The V gene is TRBV6-2 or TRBV6-3, the J gene TRBJ2-2, with D hard to call. The V end lost 8 bases, the J end lost 1 base, and 11 bases lay between the germline ends. The germline gives CDR1 MNHEY, CDR2 SVGEGT. CDR3 size: 14 residues. CDR3 bases: TGTGCCAGCGATTCGTGGGGGAACACCGGGGAGCTGTTTTTT. It yields the protein CASDSWGNTGELFF.

This clonotype has only a few counts. The chain joins TRBV20-1 to TRBJ2-1; D might be TRBD2 (6 bases). V lost 6 bases to trimming and J lost 2 bases, with 23 bases between them. The CDR3 sequence is 17 residues long. Germline CDR1 and CDR2: DFQATT and SNEGSKA (reference sequence). CDR3 DNA sequence: TGCAGTGCCCTGGGAGACCAGGCGGGACCCACCTACAATGAGCAGTTCTTC. Its protein product is CSALGDQAGPTYNEQFF.

V usage is TRBV20-1 and J usage is TRBJ2-5; D may be TRBD1 (6 bases). There are 12 residues in the CDR3. V was shortened by 5 bases and J by 5 bases, with 12 bases between the two germline ends. Germline CDR1 reads DFQATT; CDR2 reads SNEGSKA (reference sequence). This CDR3 reads CSAPGVGETQYF. The CDR3 nucleotides are TGCAGTGCTCCAGGGGTTGGGGAGACCCAGTACTTC.

The rearrangement links TRBV18 to TRBJ1-1; 7 bases match TRBD1. This CDR3 is 12 amino acids long. The V and J ends lost 7 bases and 7 bases, in that order; junction bases with no gene match: 6. The germline V gene has CDR1 KGHSH and CDR2 LQKENI. For the CDR3, the DNA is TGTGCCAGCTTAAGCCGGGACAGTGAAGCTTTCTTT. Translating it yields CASLSRDSEAFF.

This chain links TRBV5-1 with TRBJ2-5; no clear D. V lost 3 bases and J 4 bases, leaving 10 bases between the germline ends. Germline V gene data show CDR1 as SGHRS and CDR2 as YFSETQ. The CDR3 has 13 residues. The DNA of the CDR3 is TGCGCCAGCAGCTCCGGCGGCGGAGAGACCCAGTACTTC. Protein product: CASSSGGGETQYF.

CDR3: CSANRGLGNQPQHF. In nucleotides, the CDR3 is TGCAGTGCTAACAGGGGGCTTGGCAATCAGCCCCAGCATTTT. The rearrangement links TRBV20-1 to TRBJ1-5; 9 nucleotides agree with TRBD1. The J segment lost 2 bases and the V segment lost 4 bases, leaving 3 bases of the junction unmatched. The CDR3 consists of 14 residues. Germline V gene sequence: CDR1 DFQATT, CDR2 SNEGSKA (reference sequence).

This sequence joins TRBV9 and TRBJ1-1, with D possibly matching TRBD1 (6 bases). Trimming pared 0 bases from V and 0 bases from J, leaving 9 bases between. Per the germline V gene, CDR1 is SGDLS and CDR2 is YYNGEE. The CDR3 is 15 residues long. DNA of the CDR3: TGTGCCAGCAGCGTAGGGGGGCAGTTGAACACTGAAGCTTTCTTT. It specifies CASSVGGQLNTEAFF.

This clonotype appeared a few times. This chain joins TRBV7-2 and TRBJ2-6; either TRBD1 or TRBD2 may fit D (5 bases each). V was pared by 4 bases and J by 0 bases, with 16 bases between. Germline lookup yields CDR1 SGHTA and CDR2 FQGNSA. CDR3 length: 18 residues. CDR3 sequence (DNA): TGTGCCAGCAGCTCCCCCTGGGACGGAATCTCTGGGGCCAACGTCCTGACTTTC. Translating gives CASSSPWDGISGANVLTF.

The chain is built from TRBV20-1 and TRBJ1-1, with D possibly matching TRBD1 (5 bases). Germline CDR1 and CDR2: DFQATT and SNEGSKA (reference sequence). CDR3 length equals 12 residues. Trimming removed 3 bases at V and 1 base at J, with 6 bases between. The DNA for the CDR3 is TGCAGTGCTAGCACAGGGAACACTGAAGCTTTCTTT. It is translated as CSASTGNTEAFF.

This chain uses TRBV24-1 with TRBJ2-1; TRBD2 agrees at 12 bases. After removal of 3 bases from V and 2 bases from J, the junction contained 10 bases not matched to a gene. Germline V gene lookup returns CDR1 KGHDR and CDR2 SFDVKD. The CDR3 covers 19 residues. The CDR3 loop reads CATSDPGERTSGTYNEQFF. Here the CDR3 DNA reads TGTGCCACCAGTGATCCCGGGGAGAGGACTAGCGGGACCTACAATGAGCAGTTCTTC.

The chain uses TRBV27 and TRBJ2-7; D unclear. V gave up 3 bases and J gave up 3 bases, with 3 bases separating them. Germline V gene data show CDR1 as MNHEY and CDR2 as SMNVEV (reference sequence). The CDR3 totals 11 residues. CDR3 sequence (DNA): TGTGCCAGCAGTTTTTACTACGAGCAGTACTTC. This translates into CASSFYYEQYF.

The chain links TRBV12-3 or TRBV12-4 to TRBJ1-3, with 7 bases lining up with TRBD1. There are 15 residues in the CDR3. After removal of 1 base from V and 2 bases from J, the junction contained 2 bases not matched to a gene. CDR3 sequence reads: CASSLDRGPGNTIYF. The DNA of the CDR3 is TGTGCCAGCAGTTTAGACAGGGGCCCTGGAAACACCATATATTTT.

The chain couples TRBV11-2 to TRBJ1-2; D is unresolved. Looked up from germline, CDR1 is SGHAT and CDR2 is FQNNGV. Trimming cost V 0 bases and J 7 bases, with 12 bases left between them. The CDR3 length is 14 residues. The CDR3 is CASSLEPGPGGYTF. DNA for the CDR3: TGTGCCAGCAGCTTAGAGCCAGGCCCTGGTGGCTACACCTTC.

This chain joins TRBV5-1 and TRBJ2-7; TRBD1 matches at 7 bases. After removal of 2 bases from V and 4 bases from J, the junction contained 6 bases not matched to a gene. There are 14 residues in the CDR3. The germline CDR1 and CDR2 sequences are SGHRS and YFSETQ. CDR3 DNA: TGCGCCAGCAGCTTCCGGGACAGAACTTACGAGCAGTACTTC. Its protein is CASSFRDRTYEQYF. Full variable domain (outside the CDR3, taken from reference TRBV5-1 and TRBJ2-7): KAGVTQTPRYLIKTRGQQVTLSCSPISGHRSVSWYQQTPGQGLQFLFEYFSETQRNKGNFPGRFSGRQFSNSRSEMNVSTLELGDSALYLCASSFRDRTYEQYFGPGTRLTVT.

This clonotype showed up just a few times. The rearrangement links TRBV20-1 to TRBJ2-5, with TRBD2 matching 7 bases. The germline CDR1 and CDR2 sequences are DFQATT and SNEGSKA (reference sequence). The CDR3 covers 18 residues. J gave up 7 bases and V 0 bases, and 20 bases lay outside the gene matches. The CDR3 protein is CSARDLGRIAGLLWTQYF. The CDR3 DNA reads TGCAGTGCTAGAGATCTAGGTCGAATAGCGGGCCTACTCTGGACCCAGTACTTC.

This clonotype was found a few times. This sequence joins TRBV3-1 and TRBJ2-1; D is ambiguous. The CDR3 covers 15 residues. V was shortened by 6 bases and J by 5 bases, with 17 bases between the two germline ends. Germline V gives CDR1 LGHDT, CDR2 YNNKEL (reference sequence). CDR3 region: CASSLLWTGHNEQFF. The CDR3 DNA sequence: TGTGCCAGCAGTTTACTTTGGACGGGTCACAATGAGCAGTTCTTC.

The gene calls are TRBV20-1 and TRBJ1-2; 10 bases agree with TRBD1. Germline CDR1 and CDR2: DFQATT and SNEGSKA (reference sequence). V lost 3 bases, J lost 3 bases, and 10 bases stayed unmatched. The CDR3 consists of 16 residues. DNA of the CDR3: TGCAGTGCTAGGAACGCGGGACAGGGGCTCCACTATGGCTACACCTTC. The encoded protein is CSARNAGQGLHYGYTF.

The chain combines TRBV29-1 with TRBJ1-1, with a tentative D call TRBD1 (5 bases). This CDR3 comprises 13 residues. Germline V gene data show CDR1 as SQVTM and CDR2 as ANQGSEA. Trimming took 6 bases from V and 0 from J, leaving 11 bases between them. DNA of the CDR3: TGCAGCGTCCAAGGACACCTGAACACTGAAGCTTTCTTT. Amino acids: CSVQGHLNTEAFF.